Included here is one TCR beta chain sequence, with context. The data stem from a study of blood T cell repertoires in COVID-19. Source study methods: Amplification with reference gene primers provided the estimates of nucleated cell counts. Some clones are missing from TCRdb's copy, which holds only in-frame ones; the method was immunoSEQ multiplex PCR. V, J and clone size reflect that table, while D and trimming were determined from the DNA. The repertoire includes hundreds of thousands of clones, about 91% of them detected once, and roughly 6% sits in the top ten. The CDR3 is 15 amino acids. Per germline, CDR1 SGHDT and CDR2 YYEEEE. Trimming left V 4 bases short and J 5 bases short, with 16 bases between.

The receptor was isolated from a woman in her twenties or thirties with COVID-19, enrolled during active disease. The sequenced material came from peripheral blood. The chain couples TRBV5-6 to TRBJ2-1; tentatively, D is TRBD2 (6 bases). The CDR3 protein is CASSLGGGPNNEQFF. CDR3 nucleotides: TGTGCCAGCAGCCTTGGGGGAGGACCAAACAATGAGCAGTTCTTC.